The next 21 T cell receptor beta chains were all read from a single sample in a study of regulatory T cells in long-lasting Graves disease. Investigators prepared the TCR beta libraries by applying iRepertoire HTBI primers and Arm-PCR of CDR3 regions. MiXCR was run by TCRdb on the multiplex PCR reads, yielding one entry per CDR3 protein. The sample shows some 340,000 distinct CDR3 sequences, roughly 12% of them seen only once. Stated time point: newly diagnosed GD, antithyroid drugs for less than 3 months. Isolated PBMC RNA provided the starting material for the TCR library. Another study also made use of these data, one on T cells in Graves' hyperthyroidism and ophthalmopathy.

The source was peripheral blood mononuclear cells (PBMCs), collected at new diagnosis, from a patient treated with antithyroid drugs. These receptors were obtained from a woman aged 18 to 35 with Graves disease.

This clonotype has more than one count but fewer than ten. The CDR3 region has the DNA TGTGCCAGCAGCTTAGGGACACGGAGCTCCTATAATTCACCCCTCCACTTT. Its translation is CASSLGTRSSYNSPLHF. J is TRBJ1-6 and V is TRBV7-6; D is perhaps TRBD1 (5 bases). Germline V CDR1 and CDR2: SGHVS, FNYEAQ. V lost 1 base, J lost 0 bases, and 10 bases lay in between. This CDR3 comprises 17 residues. Combining the CDR3 with reference TRBV7-6 and TRBJ1-6 gives the whole variable domain GAGVSQSPRYKVTKRGQDVALRCDPISGHVSLYWYRQALGQGPEFLTYFNYEAQQDKSGLPNDRFSAERPEGSISTLTIQRTEQRDSAMYRCASSLGTRSSYNSPLHFGNGTRLTVT.

This clonotype occurred many times. V usage is TRBV7-3 and J usage is TRBJ2-1; 10 nucleotides line up with TRBD2. CDR3 length: 16 amino acids. The germline V gene encodes CDR1 SGHTA and CDR2 FQGTGA. The V segment lost 2 bases and the J segment 3 bases; nucleotides outside the gene matches: 4. CDR3 region: CASSLGSGGFYNEQFF. The CDR3 bases are TGTGCCAGCAGCTTAGGTAGCGGGGGGTTCTACAATGAGCAGTTCTTC.

This clonotype was picked up many times. J is TRBJ1-5 and V is TRBV4-1, with a weak D call TRBD1 (5 bases). The CDR3 sequence is 14 residues long. Per germline, CDR1 MGHRA and CDR2 YSYEKL. V lost 2 bases and J 6 bases, leaving 11 bases between the germline ends. CDR3 sequence: CASSQLSGTQPQHF. CDR3 nucleotides: TGCGCCAGCAGCCAATTGTCAGGGACTCAGCCCCAGCATTTT.

This clonotype was counted many times. The chain recombines TRBV11-2 with TRBJ1-4, with no clear D. V was cut by 5 bases and J by 0 bases, with 10 bases left in between. The germline CDR1 and CDR2 sequences are SGHAT and FQNNGV. This CDR3 has 15 amino acids. The CDR3 DNA follows: TGTGCCAGCAGCCCACAGCGCGCAACTAATGAAAAACTGTTTTTT. Encoded protein: CASSPQRATNEKLFF.

This clonotype was counted a few times. V usage is TRBV12-3 or TRBV12-4 and J usage is TRBJ1-2, with D tentatively TRBD1 (5 bases). There are 12 residues in the CDR3. V shed 5 bases and J shed 8 bases, with 12 bases lying between them. The CDR3 region is CASSPGPEGYTF. The CDR3 DNA is TGTGCCAGCAGTCCGGGACCTGAGGGCTACACCTTC.

This clonotype was counted many times. The chain uses TRBV2 and TRBJ1-1, with 8 bases fitting TRBD1. This CDR3 is built from 14 residues. After removal of 4 bases from V and 3 bases from J, the junction contained 4 bases not matched to a gene. The germline V gene has CDR1 SNHLY and CDR2 FYNNEI. The CDR3: CASSADRGYTEAFF. In DNA, the CDR3 is TGTGCCAGCAGTGCCGACAGGGGTTACACTGAAGCTTTCTTT.

The CDR3 DNA sequence: TGTGCCAGCAGCTTAAAAGCGGGAGCGCCCACCGGGGAGCTGTTTTTT. Amino acids: CASSLKAGAPTGELFF. The chain combines TRBV7-2 with TRBJ2-2; 8 bases align to TRBD2. Per germline, CDR1 SGHTA and CDR2 FQGNSA. V dropped 2 bases and J dropped 4; count of bases not matched to a gene: 6. CDR3 length: 16 residues.

This chain joins TRBV27 and TRBJ2-2, with 9 bases that match TRBD1. Trimming cost V 2 bases and J 6 bases; bases outside gene matches: 4. The CDR3 covers 15 residues. Germline assignment: CDR1 MNHEY and CDR2 SMNVEV (reference sequence). CDR3 bases: TGTGCCAGCAGTTTAAACTACAGGGGGCCCGGGGAGCTGTTTTTT. Translated, it gives CASSLNYRGPGELFF.

This clonotype was recorded at least ten times. The V gene is TRBV6-2 or TRBV6-3, the J gene TRBJ1-2, with TRBD1 matching over 12 bases. There are 17 residues in the CDR3. Trimming took 6 bases from V and 4 from J; bases not matched to a gene: 12. CDR1 is MNHEY, CDR2 SVGEGT, per germline. The CDR3 region has the DNA TGTGCCAGCAGGCCTGGATCCGGGACAGGGGGCGCCTATGGCTACACCTTC. This translates into CASRPGSGTGGAYGYTF.

This clonotype was counted at least ten times. The chain couples TRBV12-3 or TRBV12-4 to TRBJ2-1; 8 bases are a match to TRBD2. V shed 3 bases, J shed 2 bases, and the junction held 3 bases outside the gene matches. CDR3 size: 15 residues. The CDR3 here is CASSLRGGTYNEQFF. In DNA form, the CDR3 reads TGTGCCAGCAGTTTGCGCGGGGGGACCTACAATGAGCAGTTCTTC.

A few counts support this clonotype. J is TRBJ1-5 and V is TRBV19; D gene ambiguous. Germline CDR1 LNHDA, CDR2 SQIVND (reference sequence). The V gene lost 4 bases and the J gene lost 12 bases, with 16 bases spanning the gap. This CDR3 is built from 13 residues. CDR3 nucleotides: TGTGCCAGTAGTAAGAGGCTAATCGACCTCCAGCATTTT. Translating it yields CASSKRLIDLQHF.

This clonotype was counted only a few times. The rearrangement links TRBV7-9 to TRBJ2-2; TRBD1 aligns across 8 bases. With 5 bases clipped from V and 6 bases from J, the junction kept 2 bases outside the gene matches. The length of the CDR3 is 13 residues. Germline values: CDR1 SEHNR, CDR2 FQNEAQ (reference sequence). The CDR3 DNA follows: TGTGCCAGCAGCCGACAGGGGCCCGGGGAGCTGTTTTTT. Its translation is CASSRQGPGELFF. The whole variable domain, remainder taken from reference TRBV7-9 and TRBJ2-2, is DTGVSQNPRHKITKRGQNVTFRCDPISEHNRLYWYRQTLGQGPEFLTYFQNEAQLEKSRLLSDRFSAERPKGSFSTLEIQRTEQGDSAMYLCASSRQGPGELFFGEGSRLTVL.

This clonotype was seen more than once but under ten times. A much larger clone differs by one base, so this may be a read error. The rearrangement joins TRBV29-1 to TRBJ2-3; TRBD2 aligns across 7 bases. The CDR3 is made up of 12 amino acids. Germline values: CDR1 SQVTM, CDR2 ANQGSEA. The CDR3 sequence: CSVEDGGSEASF. The CDR3 DNA reads as TGCAGCGTTGAAGACGGGGGGTCCGAAGCTTCCTTT.

The table lists this clonotype with many counts. The rearrangement links TRBV3-1 to TRBJ1-1; D gene unclear. This CDR3 region has 13 residues. Per the germline V gene, CDR1 is LGHDT and CDR2 is YNNKEL (reference sequence). V was shortened by 0 bases and J by 5 bases, with 7 bases between the two germline ends. The CDR3 nucleotides are TGTGCCAGCAGCCAAGAACCCGTTACTGAAGCTTTCTTT. It yields the protein CASSQEPVTEAFF.

Worth noting for this clonotype: This may arise from a read error, as a much more abundant clone is one base away. The chain combines TRBV3-1 with TRBJ1-5; D remains ambiguous. Germline V CDR1 and CDR2: LGHDT, YNNKEL (reference sequence). This CDR3 region has 13 residues. CDR3 sequence: CVSSQMPRQPQHF. The CDR3 DNA reads as TGTGTCAGCAGCCAAATGCCCAGACAGCCCCAGCATTTT.

This clonotype turned up a few times. It may be a read error: a sequence one base away is much more abundant. The chain couples TRBV6-2 or TRBV6-3 to TRBJ1-1, with no clear D. The CDR3 has 14 amino acids. Germline V gives CDR1 MNHEY, CDR2 SVGEGT. The CDR3 bases are TGTGTCAGCAGTGGTAAAGTGATGAACACTGAAGCTTTCTTT. Translating it yields CVSSGKVMNTEAFF.

The table lists this clonotype with many counts. The chain uses TRBV12-3 or TRBV12-4 and TRBJ2-1; 15 bases are a match to TRBD2. The ends lost 8 bases at V and 7 bases at J; junction bases unmatched: 3. The CDR3 consists of 14 residues. CDR3 residues: CASSGTSGGNEQFF. The CDR3 DNA reads TGTGCCAGCTCCGGGACTAGCGGGGGGAATGAGCAGTTCTTC.

The chain uses TRBV9 and TRBJ2-4; weak D call: TRBD1 (5 bases). CDR3 length: 16 amino acids. The V end lost 0 bases, the J end lost 6 bases, and 16 bases lay between the germline ends. CDR1 is SGDLS and CDR2 is YYNGEE in the germline V gene. CDR3 amino acids: CASSVEGDRGTNIQYF. CDR3 sequence (DNA): TGTGCCAGCAGCGTAGAAGGAGACAGAGGAACAAACATTCAGTACTTC.

This clonotype showed up many times. V and J are TRBV7-2 and TRBJ1-4, with 7 bases lining up with TRBD1. The trim removed 1 base at V and 2 bases at J, leaving 4 bases unmatched. The germline gives CDR1 SGHTA, CDR2 FQGNSA. The CDR3 runs 16 residues. The CDR3 region is CASSLESGQTNEKLFF. The CDR3 DNA sequence: TGTGCCAGCAGCTTAGAGTCGGGACAGACTAATGAAAAACTGTTTTTT.

This clonotype was found a few times. The chain uses TRBV7-9 and TRBJ1-1; D remains ambiguous. This CDR3 spans 15 amino acids. Germline V CDR1 and CDR2: SEHNR, FQNEAQ (reference sequence). With 1 base removed from V and 4 bases from J, the gap between germline ends came to 13 bases. CDR3 residues: CASSLGWGVSTEAFF. As DNA, the CDR3 is TGTGCCAGCAGCTTAGGGTGGGGAGTGAGCACTGAAGCTTTCTTT.

This clonotype occurred a few times. This chain connects TRBV12-3 or TRBV12-4 to TRBJ2-3; D ambiguous. The CDR3 contains 14 residues. Between the trimmed V and J ends, which lost 5 bases and 4 bases, there was a span of 13 bases. CDR3 sequence (DNA): TGTGCCAGCAGTCAGTCATGGGTCCCAGATACGCAGTATTTT. This codes for CASSQSWVPDTQYF.